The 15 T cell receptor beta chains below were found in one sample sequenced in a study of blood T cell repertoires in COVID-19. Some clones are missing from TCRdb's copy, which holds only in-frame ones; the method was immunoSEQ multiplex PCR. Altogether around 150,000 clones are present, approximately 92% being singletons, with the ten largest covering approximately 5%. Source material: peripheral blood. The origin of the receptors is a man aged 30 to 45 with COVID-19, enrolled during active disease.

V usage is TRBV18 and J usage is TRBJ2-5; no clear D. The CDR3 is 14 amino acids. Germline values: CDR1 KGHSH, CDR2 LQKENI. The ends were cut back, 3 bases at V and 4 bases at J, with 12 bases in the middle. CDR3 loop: CASSPDQVGETQYF. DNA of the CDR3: TGTGCCAGCTCACCCGACCAGGTCGGAGAGACCCAGTACTTC. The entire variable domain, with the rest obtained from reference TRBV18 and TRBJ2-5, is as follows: NAGVMQNPRHLVRRRGQEARLRCSPMKGHSHVYWYRQLPEEGLKFMVYLQKENIIDESGMPKERFSAEFPKEGPSILRIQQVVRGDSAAYFCASSPDQVGETQYFGPGTRLLVL.

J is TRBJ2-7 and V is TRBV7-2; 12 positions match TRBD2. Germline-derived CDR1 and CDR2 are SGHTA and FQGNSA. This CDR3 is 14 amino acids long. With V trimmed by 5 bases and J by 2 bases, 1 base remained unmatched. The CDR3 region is CASSGTSGPYEQYF. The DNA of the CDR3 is TGTGCCAGCAGCGGGACTAGCGGGCCCTACGAGCAGTACTTC. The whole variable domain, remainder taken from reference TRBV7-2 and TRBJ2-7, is GAGVSQSPSNKVTEKGKDVELRCDPISGHTALYWYRQSLGQGLEFLIYFQGNSAPDKSGLPSDRFSAERTGGSVSTLTIQRTQQEDSAVYLCASSGTSGPYEQYFGPGTRLTVT.

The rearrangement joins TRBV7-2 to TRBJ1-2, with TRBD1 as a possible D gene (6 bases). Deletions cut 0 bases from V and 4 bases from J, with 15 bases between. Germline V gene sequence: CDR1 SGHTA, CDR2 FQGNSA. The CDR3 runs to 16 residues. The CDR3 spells CASSLANREFPYGYTF. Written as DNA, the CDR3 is TGTGCCAGCAGCTTAGCCAACAGGGAATTCCCCTATGGCTACACCTTC.

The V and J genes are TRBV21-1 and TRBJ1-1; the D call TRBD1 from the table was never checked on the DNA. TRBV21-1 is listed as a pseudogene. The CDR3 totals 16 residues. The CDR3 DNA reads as TGTGCCAGCAGCAAAAGGGTACAGGGGACGGGAACTGAAGCTTTCTTT. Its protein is CASSKRVQGTGTEAFF.

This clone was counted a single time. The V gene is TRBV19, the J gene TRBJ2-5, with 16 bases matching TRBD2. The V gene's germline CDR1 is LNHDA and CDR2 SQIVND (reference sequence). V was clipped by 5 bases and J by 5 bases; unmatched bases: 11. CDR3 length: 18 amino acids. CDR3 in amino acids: CASSSGTSGRAGRETQYF. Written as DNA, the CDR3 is TGTGCCAGTAGTTCTGGGACTAGCGGGAGGGCCGGTCGGGAGACCCAGTACTTC.

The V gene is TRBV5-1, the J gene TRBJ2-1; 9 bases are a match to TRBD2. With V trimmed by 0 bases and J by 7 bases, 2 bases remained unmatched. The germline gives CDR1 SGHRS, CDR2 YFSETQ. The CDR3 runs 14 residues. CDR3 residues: CASSLVLAGNEQFF. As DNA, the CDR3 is TGCGCCAGCAGCTTGGTTCTAGCGGGGAATGAGCAGTTCTTC. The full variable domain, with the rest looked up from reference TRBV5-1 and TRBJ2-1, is KAGVTQTPRYLIKTRGQQVTLSCSPISGHRSVSWYQQTPGQGLQFLFEYFSETQRNKGNFPGRFSGRQFSNSRSEMNVSTLELGDSALYLCASSLVLAGNEQFFGPGTRLTVL.

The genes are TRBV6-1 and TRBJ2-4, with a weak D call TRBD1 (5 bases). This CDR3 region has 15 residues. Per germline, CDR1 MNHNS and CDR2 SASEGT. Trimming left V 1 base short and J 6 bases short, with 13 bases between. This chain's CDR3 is CASSEGRASTNIQYF. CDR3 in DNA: TGTGCCAGCAGTGAAGGCAGGGCATCGACAAACATTCAGTACTTC.

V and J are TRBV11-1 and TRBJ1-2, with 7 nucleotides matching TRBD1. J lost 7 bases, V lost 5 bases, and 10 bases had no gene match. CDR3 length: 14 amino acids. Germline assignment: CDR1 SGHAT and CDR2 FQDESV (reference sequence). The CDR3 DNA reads TGTGCCAGCAGCCAAAACAGGGGAGCCGGTGGCTACACCTTC. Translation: CASSQNRGAGGYTF.

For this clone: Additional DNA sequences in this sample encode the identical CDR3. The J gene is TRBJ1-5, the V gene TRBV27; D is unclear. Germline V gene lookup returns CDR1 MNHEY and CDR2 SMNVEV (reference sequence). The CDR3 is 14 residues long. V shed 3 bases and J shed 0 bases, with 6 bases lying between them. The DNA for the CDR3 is TGTGCCAGCAGTTTGACTGGTAGCAATCAGCCCCAGCATTTT. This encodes CASSLTGSNQPQHF.

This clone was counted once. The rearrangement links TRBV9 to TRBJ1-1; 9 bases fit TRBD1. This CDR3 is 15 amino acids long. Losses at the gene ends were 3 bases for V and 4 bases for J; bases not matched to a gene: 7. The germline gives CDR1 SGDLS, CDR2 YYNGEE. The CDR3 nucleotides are TGTGCCAGCAGCGCTCGACAGGGGGTAGGCACTGAAGCTTTCTTT. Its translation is CASSARQGVGTEAFF.

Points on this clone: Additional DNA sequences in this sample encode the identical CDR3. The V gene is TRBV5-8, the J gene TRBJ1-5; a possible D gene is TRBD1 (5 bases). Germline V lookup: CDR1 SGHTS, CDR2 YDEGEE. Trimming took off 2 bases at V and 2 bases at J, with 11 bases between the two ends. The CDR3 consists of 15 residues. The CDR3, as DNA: TGTGCCAGCAGCTTCCAGGGTTCTGGCAATCAGCCCCAGCATTTT. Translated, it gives CASSFQGSGNQPQHF.

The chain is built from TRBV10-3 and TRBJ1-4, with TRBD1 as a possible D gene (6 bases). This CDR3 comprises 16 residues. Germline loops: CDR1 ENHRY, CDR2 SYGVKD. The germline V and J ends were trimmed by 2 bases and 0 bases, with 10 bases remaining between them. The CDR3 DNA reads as TGTGCCATCAGTGAGAAACAGGGCTCAACTAATGAAAAACTGTTTTTT. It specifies CAISEKQGSTNEKLFF.

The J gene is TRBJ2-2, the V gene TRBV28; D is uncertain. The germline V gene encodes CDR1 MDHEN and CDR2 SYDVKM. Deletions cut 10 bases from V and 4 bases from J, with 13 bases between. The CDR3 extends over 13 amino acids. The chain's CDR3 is CAMRRSSTGELFF. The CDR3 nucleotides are TGTGCCATGCGAAGGAGTAGCACCGGGGAGCTGTTTTTT.

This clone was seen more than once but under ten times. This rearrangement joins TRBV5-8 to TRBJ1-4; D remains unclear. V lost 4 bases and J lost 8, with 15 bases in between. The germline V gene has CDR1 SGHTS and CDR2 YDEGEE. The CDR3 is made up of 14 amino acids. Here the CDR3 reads CASSPTGRREKLFF. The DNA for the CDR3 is TGTGCCAGCAGCCCAACTGGAAGGAGGGAAAAACTGTTTTTT.

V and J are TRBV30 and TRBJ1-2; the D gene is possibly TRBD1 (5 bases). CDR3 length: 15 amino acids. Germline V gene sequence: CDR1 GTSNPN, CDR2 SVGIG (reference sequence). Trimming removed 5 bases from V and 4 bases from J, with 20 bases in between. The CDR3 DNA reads TGTGCCTGGGGTCACGGCCCAGGGTATAGCTATGGCTACACCTTC. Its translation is CAWGHGPGYSYGYTF.